A selection of T cell receptor beta chains follows, all from one sample in a study of cytomegalovirus exposure and HLA in healthy donors. Profiling relied on immunoSEQ multiplex PCR, and the TCRdb table lists in-frame clones only, not all of them. Among roughly 130,000 clones listed, roughly 79% were seen once. Sequencing was done on a sample of PBMCs. The receptors originated from a woman between 40 and 55 years old in good health and CMV-seronegative. Each CDR3 is given with its conserved first and last residue. The order of the fields is D gene, V gene, J gene, CDR3 length, clone size, CDR3 DNA, CDR3 protein. The D gene is left open where the match is weak. Size is stated for part of the rows, as once, few or many counts, or as a class when the clone is expanded.

TRBD2	TRBV14	TRBJ2-4	16	-	TGTGCCAGCAGCCCCAAAGGGGATGGGACTAACAACAGTCAGTACTTC	CASSPKGDGTNNSQYF
-	TRBV18	TRBJ2-7	14	-	TGTGCCAGCTCACCAAGTGGGCAGGGCTACGAGCAGTACTTC	CASSPSGQGYEQYF
-	TRBV2	TRBJ1-1	14	-	TGTGCCAGCAACTCCAGATCCGGAACGGGTGAAGCTTTCTTT	CASNSRSGTGEAFF
-	TRBV2	TRBJ2-2	16	-	TGTGCCAGCAGGCCTCCTTCGGGAAAGAACACCGGGGAGCTGTTTTTT	CASRPPSGKNTGELFF
-	TRBV7-8	TRBJ1-4	17	few	TGTGCCAGCAGACCCATGGGGGGGTTCTTCGCTAATGAAAAACTGTTTTTT	CASRPMGGFFANEKLFF
-	TRBV6-5	TRBJ1-5	15	-	TGTGCCAGCAGCCCTGACAGGCTTCGCAATCAGCCCCAGCATTTT	CASSPDRLRNQPQHF
TRBD1	TRBV6-1	TRBJ1-3	15	-	TGTGCCAGCAGTGTTAGGGACAGGGGGGCCAACACCATATATTTT	CASSVRDRGANTIYF
TRBD1	TRBV14	TRBJ2-1	16	few	TGTGCCAGCAGCCATTTACCGGGACAGGGTGACAATGAGCAGTTCTTC	CASSHLPGQGDNEQFF
-	TRBV7-3	TRBJ2-7	17	once	TGTGCCAGCAGCCCTACAGTGGGGGCAGGGCAAGCCTACGAGCAGTACTTC	CASSPTVGAGQAYEQYF
-	TRBV7-8	TRBJ1-6	14	-	TGTGCCAGCAGCTTCAACAGGTGGAATTCACCCCTCCACTTT	CASSFNRWNSPLHF
TRBD2	TRBV7-2	TRBJ2-5	13	-	TGTGCCAGCAGCTTTGGAGGCGGCGGGGGCCAGTACTTC	CASSFGGGGGQYF
-	TRBV20-1	TRBJ2-3	10	-	TGCAGTGCTGGCGGATTTACGCAGTATTTT	CSAGGFTQYF
TRBD1	TRBV28	TRBJ1-5	14	-	TGTGCCAGCAGCCGGACAGGGGGCAATCAGCCCCAGCATTTT	CASSRTGGNQPQHF
-	TRBV5-5	TRBJ1-5	16	-	TGTGCCAGCAGCTTACAGGGTGGCGATAGCAATCAGCCCCAGCATTTT	CASSLQGGDSNQPQHF
TRBD1	TRBV11-2	TRBJ1-6	14	few	TGTGCCAGCAGCCCGAGGACAGGCCGAGCCACCGTCCACTTT	CASSPRTGRATVHF
TRBD2	TRBV27	TRBJ2-7	14	once	TGTGCCAGCAGACTAGCGGGGGCCTCCTACGAGCAGTACTTC	CASRLAGASYEQYF
TRBD1	TRBV28	TRBJ1-2	13	-	TGTGCCAGCGGAAGGGACAGGCACTATGGCTACACCTTC	CASGRDRHYGYTF
-	TRBV5-6	TRBJ1-5	13	-	TGTGCCAGCAGCTTGTCCGGTCTTCAGCCCCAGCATTTT	CASSLSGLQPQHF
-	TRBV5-1	TRBJ2-7	14	-	TGCGCCAGCGGACCCAGACAGAGCTCCTACGAGCAGTACTTC	CASGPRQSSYEQYF
-	TRBV9	TRBJ2-3	16	-	TGTGCCAGCAGCGTAGAGGCGGGGTGGGTCACAGATACGCAGTATTTT	CASSVEAGWVTDTQYF
-	TRBV5-6	TRBJ2-3	15	-	TGTGCCAGCAGCTTGGACAGGGAGAAGACAGATACGCAGTATTTT	CASSLDREKTDTQYF
TRBD2	TRBV5-1	TRBJ2-3	17	-	TGCGCCAGCAGCTTTAGCTCTATCGGACTAGGGACAGATACGCAGTATTTT	CASSFSSIGLGTDTQYF
-	TRBV10-3	TRBJ2-1	15	-	TGTGCCATCAGTGAAAGGCTAACCCGAGGGGGTGAGCAGTTCTTC	CAISERLTRGGEQFF
-	TRBV27	TRBJ1-1	15	-	TGTGCCAGCAGTTCACTAGAGTTAAAGAACACTGAAGCTTTCTTT	CASSSLELKNTEAFF
TRBD1	TRBV6-1	TRBJ1-6	14	-	TGTGCCAGCAGCCTCGGACAGGGTAATTCACCCCTCCACTTT	CASSLGQGNSPLHF
TRBD2	TRBV4-2	TRBJ2-1	16	once	TGTGCCAGCAGCCAAGACGCAGCGGGGGGGCCCAATGAGCAGTTCTTC	CASSQDAAGGPNEQFF
-	TRBV15	TRBJ1-1	16	-	TGTGCCACCAGCAGAGATTGGGGAGGCGGAAGAAGTGAAGCTTTCTTT	CATSRDWGGGRSEAFF
TRBD2	TRBV7-3	TRBJ2-3	12	-	TGTGCCAGCAGCTCTAGCGGGGCCCGGTTGTATTTT	CASSSSGARLYF
TRBD1	TRBV6-4	TRBJ2-3	14	-	TGTGCCAGCAGTGACACAGGGGGTGCCGATACGCAGTATTTT	CASSDTGGADTQYF